This entry features one T cell receptor (beta chain) sequence. Its antigen is currently unknown. The data originate from a study of T cell responses to AZD1222 COVID-19 vaccine. TCRdb's table, derived via immunoSEQ multiplex PCR, lists solely in-frame clones and lacks some. The sample includes under 80,000 clones, around four fifths seen only once; the top ten take 21%. Study observations and caveats: White British ancestry dominated among donors, who included more females, and clonal diversity was possibly underestimated. The CD4 TCRs associated with vaccination extended across spike and predominated at 160-218 and 743-854.

J lost 4 bases, V lost 8 bases, and 6 bases had no gene match. From germline, CDR1 is MDHEN and CDR2 SYDVKM. The CDR3 extends over 14 amino acids. The chain recombines TRBV28 with TRBJ1-5; 9 nucleotides line up with TRBD1. The sequencing used peripheral blood, collected on day 0 of AZD1222 vaccination. The TCR originated in an adult in good health. The CDR3 nucleotides read TGTGCCAGCGGCCGGACAGGGGAGAATCAGCCCCAGCATTTT. Translation gives CASGRTGENQPQHF.